The 25 T cell receptor beta chains given below trace back to one sample, sequenced in a study of cytotoxic CD8 clonotypes in ibrutinib-treated CLL. The assay was immunoSEQ multiplex PCR, and TCRdb's table has in-frame clones only and misses some. The table has 110,000 to 150,000 clones, 75% to 80% seen once. Sequencing was performed on PBMCs, taken after 24 months of ibrutinib treatment. The receptors were gathered from a human donor with chronic lymphocytic leukemia.

V is TRBV30 and J is TRBJ1-6; D perhaps matches TRBD1 (5 bases). V was trimmed by 2 bases and J by 5 bases, leaving 13 bases between them. The CDR3 sequence is 15 residues long. Germline lookup yields CDR1 GTSNPN and CDR2 SVGIG (reference sequence). Written as DNA, the CDR3 is TGTGCCTGGAGTCCCCCAGGGACCCATAATTCACCCCTCCACTTT. It is translated as CAWSPPGTHNSPLHF.

V gene TRBV7-9 combines with J gene TRBJ2-7; a possible D gene is TRBD1 (5 bases). Germline CDR1 and CDR2: SEHNR and FQNEAQ (reference sequence). The CDR3 covers 14 residues. Trimming shortened V by 3 bases and J by 5 bases, and 14 bases separated the two germline ends. The CDR3 coding sequence is TGTGCCAGCAGCTTTCCCCAGGGTCGGGACGAGCAGTACTTC. Protein: CASSFPQGRDEQYF.

The chain is built from TRBV6-6 and TRBJ1-5; a possible D gene is TRBD1 (5 bases). Germline loops: CDR1 MNHNY, CDR2 SVGAGI (reference sequence). Trimming stripped 5 bases from V and 3 bases from J, with 11 bases between. The CDR3 length is 14 residues. CDR3 region: CASSDTTVNQPQHF. The CDR3 region has the DNA TGTGCCAGCAGTGACACGACAGTCAATCAGCCCCAGCATTTT.

The J gene is TRBJ2-1, the V gene TRBV7-2; D could derive from TRBD1 or TRBD2 (5 bases each). V was pared by 1 base and J by 6 bases, with 13 bases between. The CDR3 consists of 15 residues. Per germline, CDR1 SGHTA and CDR2 FQGNSA. CDR3 DNA sequence: TGTGCCAGCAGCTTAGTCCCTGGGGCGGGCAATGAGCAGTTCTTC. Encoded protein: CASSLVPGAGNEQFF.

The chain has TRBV4-3 and TRBJ2-1, with 9 bases matching TRBD1. The trim removed 3 bases at V and 3 bases at J, leaving 9 bases unmatched. The CDR3 is made up of 17 amino acids. The germline gives CDR1 LGHNA, CDR2 YSLEER. CDR3 in DNA: TGCGCCAGCAGCCACAACCCGGACAGGGGTCTCTACAATGAGCAGTTCTTC. This gives the protein CASSHNPDRGLYNEQFF.

V and J are TRBV4-1 and TRBJ2-6; D possibly corresponds to TRBD1 (5 bases). CDR1 and CDR2 (germline): MGHRA, YSYEKL. The CDR3 contains 19 residues. With 0 bases removed from V and 3 bases from J, the gap between germline ends came to 18 bases. This CDR3 reads CASSQDLFDREYGANVLTF. The CDR3 coding sequence is TGCGCCAGCAGCCAAGATCTGTTCGACAGAGAATATGGGGCCAACGTCCTGACTTTC.

This chain connects TRBV27 to TRBJ2-7; D gene unclear. Germline CDR1 reads MNHEY; CDR2 reads SMNVEV (reference sequence). CDR3 length equals 13 residues. V was clipped by 5 bases and J by 0 bases, with 8 bases between them. The CDR3 nucleotides are TGTGCCAGCAGTCCCTTCCCCTCCTACGAGCAGTACTTC. As protein: CASSPFPSYEQYF.

The gene calls are TRBV27 and TRBJ1-2; 9 nucleotides match TRBD1. The J segment lost 0 bases and the V segment lost 6 bases, leaving 26 bases of the junction unmatched. The CDR3 covers 22 residues. Germline assignment: CDR1 MNHEY and CDR2 SMNVEV (reference sequence). DNA for the CDR3: TGTGCCAGCAGCCCCGGGGTGATCCCCACAGGGGGCAGCGGTGCTACTAACTATGGCTACACCTTC. It translates to CASSPGVIPTGGSGATNYGYTF.

The V and J genes are TRBV7-2 and TRBJ2-7; a possible D gene is TRBD1 (7 bases). This CDR3 spans 14 amino acids. Germline CDR1 SGHTA, CDR2 FQGNSA. Trimming took off 5 bases at V and 3 bases at J, with 14 bases between the two ends. The CDR3 is CASSPQGGGYEQYF. The CDR3 DNA reads TGTGCCAGCAGCCCCCAGGGGGGCGGCTACGAGCAGTACTTC.

This clone was seen once. DNA for the CDR3: TGTGCCAGCAGCCCTACGGGCTACGGCTATGGCTACACCTTC. This gives the protein CASSPTGYGYGYTF. The rearrangement uses TRBV28 and TRBJ1-2; D is undetermined. CDR1 MDHEN and CDR2 SYDVKM come from the germline V gene. The CDR3 is made up of 14 amino acids. V shed 6 bases and J shed 4 bases, with 15 bases lying between them.

The chain is built from TRBV6-5 and TRBJ2-5; 10 bases map to TRBD2. The V and J ends lost 11 bases and 1 base, in that order; junction bases with no gene match: 10. Germline CDR1 reads MNHEY; CDR2 reads SVGAGI. The CDR3 spans 15 residues. This CDR3 is CAAQATSGAQETQYF. For the CDR3, the DNA is TGTGCCGCCCAGGCTACTAGCGGGGCCCAAGAGACCCAGTACTTC.

The V and J genes are TRBV5-1 and TRBJ2-5, with D hard to call. The V end lost 4 bases, the J end lost 5 bases, and 18 bases lay between the germline ends. The CDR3 extends over 15 amino acids. Germline CDR1 and CDR2: SGHRS and YFSETQ. CDR3 DNA sequence: TGCGCCAGCAGCCCTCGGATTTCGTGGCCGGAGACCCAGTACTTC. Residues: CASSPRISWPETQYF. Full variable domain (missing parts from reference TRBV5-1 and TRBJ2-5): KAGVTQTPRYLIKTRGQQVTLSCSPISGHRSVSWYQQTPGQGLQFLFEYFSETQRNKGNFPGRFSGRQFSNSRSEMNVSTLELGDSALYLCASSPRISWPETQYFGPGTRLLVL.

The chain links TRBV4-2 to TRBJ1-5; TRBD1 matches at 9 bases. Germline-derived CDR1 and CDR2 are LGHNA and YNFKEQ. The V gene end was trimmed by 5 bases and the J gene end by 7 bases; junction bases not matched to a gene: 6. The CDR3 length is 14 residues. CDR3 nucleotide sequence: TGTGCCAGCAGCAGGGACAGGGCCGGGCAGCCCCAGCATTTT. Translating it yields CASSRDRAGQPQHF.

The chain is built from TRBV7-9 and TRBJ2-5, with 8 bases matching TRBD1. Germline V CDR1 and CDR2: SEHNR, FQNEAQ (reference sequence). V lost 5 bases and J lost 3; bases outside the gene matches: 8. This CDR3 contains 15 residues. The CDR3 DNA reads TGTGCCAGCAGCCCCATAGGGGGACAGGAAGAGACCCAGTACTTC. As protein: CASSPIGGQEETQYF.

In its sample, this clone was seen a few times. V gene TRBV7-8 combines with J gene TRBJ1-5, with 10 bases matching TRBD1. Germline-derived CDR1 and CDR2 are SGHVS and FQNEAQ. V was pared by 1 base and J by 6 bases, with 9 bases of the junction left unmatched. The CDR3 has 17 residues. Here the CDR3 DNA reads TGTGCCAGCAGCTTAGTGGGGACAGGGGTTCGGGGTCAGCCCCAGCATTTT. Protein sequence: CASSLVGTGVRGQPQHF. The whole variable domain, filled in from reference TRBV7-8 and TRBJ1-5, reads GAGVSQSPRYKVAKRGQDVALRCDPISGHVSLFWYQQALGQGPEFLTYFQNEAQLDKSGLPSDRFFAERPEGSVSTLKIQRTQQEDSAVYLCASSLVGTGVRGQPQHFGDGTRLSIL.

This clone was seen a few times. The gene calls are TRBV2 and TRBJ1-5; the match to TRBD1 covers 10 bases. V gave up 4 bases and J gave up 4 bases; unmatched junction bases: 1. Germline CDR1 reads SNHLY; CDR2 reads FYNNEI. This CDR3 is built from 14 residues. For the CDR3, the DNA is TGTGCCAGCAGTGGGACAGGGGGTAATCAGCCCCAGCATTTT. Its protein product is CASSGTGGNQPQHF.

This clone has just one count. The chain links TRBV11-2 to TRBJ1-6; D uncertain. The CDR3 is made up of 13 amino acids. Germline V gene sequence: CDR1 SGHAT, CDR2 FQNNGV. Between the trimmed V and J ends, which lost 5 bases and 0 bases, there was a span of 2 bases. The CDR3 DNA follows: TGTGCCAGCAGCCCCTCCTATAATTCACCCCTCCACTTT. Amino acids: CASSPSYNSPLHF.

This chain uses TRBV7-2 with TRBJ1-1, with D hard to call. Germline loops: CDR1 SGHTA, CDR2 FQGNSA. The V end lost 5 bases, the J end lost 5 bases, and 18 bases lay between the germline ends. CDR3 length equals 15 residues. As DNA, the CDR3 is TGTGCCAGCAGCCCCGAGACCACGGCGAGGACTGAAGCTTTCTTT. Translation: CASSPETTARTEAFF.

This chain joins TRBV14 and TRBJ2-5, with D possibly called TRBD1 or TRBD2 (6 bases each). Germline CDR1 SGHDN, CDR2 FVKESK. The V gene lost 0 bases and the J gene lost 4 bases, with 18 bases spanning the gap. The CDR3 sequence is 17 residues long. The CDR3 nucleotides read TGTGCCAGCAGCCAAGATCGGGGGCGGGACTTTCCAGAGACCCAGTACTTC. It is translated as CASSQDRGRDFPETQYF.

The genes are TRBV27 and TRBJ2-2; D tentatively fits TRBD1 or TRBD2 (5 bases each). Trimming shortened V by 1 base and J by 7 bases, and 16 bases separated the two germline ends. Germline loops: CDR1 MNHEY, CDR2 SMNVEV (reference sequence). This CDR3 is 16 amino acids long. In DNA form, the CDR3 reads TGTGCCAGCAGTTTATGGGCCGGGACCCTCGGCGGGGAGCTGTTTTTT. It encodes CASSLWAGTLGGELFF.

This clone was counted once. This chain connects TRBV27 to TRBJ2-3; D is possibly TRBD1 (5 bases). Trimming removed 0 bases from V and 0 bases from J, with 13 bases in between. This CDR3 region has 17 residues. Germline assignment: CDR1 MNHEY and CDR2 SMNVEV (reference sequence). The CDR3 region has the DNA TGTGCCAGCAGTTTATCCCAGGGCATTGGGAGCACAGATACGCAGTATTTT. Amino acid sequence: CASSLSQGIGSTDTQYF.

With regard to this clone: One junction end does not reproduce the germline sequence, and a read error may be involved. The chain combines TRBV7-2 with TRBJ2-7; D is possibly TRBD1 (6 bases). Germline V gene sequence: CDR1 SGHTA, CDR2 FQGNSA. The CDR3 is 13 amino acids. The CDR3 region has the DNA TGTGCCAGCAGCTTAGCGCCTCGGGACACGGACTTCTTC. Protein product: CASSLAPRDTDFF.

The J gene is TRBJ2-5, the V gene TRBV14, with 7 bases identical to TRBD2. After removal of 1 base from V and 2 bases from J, the junction contained 13 bases not matched to a gene. Germline V CDR1 and CDR2: SGHDN, FVKESK. This CDR3 region has 18 residues. CDR3 loop: CASSQVGRGVAVQETQYF. CDR3 DNA: TGTGCCAGCAGCCAAGTGGGACGGGGGGTAGCAGTACAAGAGACCCAGTACTTC.

The chain couples TRBV5-4 to TRBJ2-7; 7 nucleotides line up with TRBD2. CDR1 is SGHNT, CDR2 YYREEE, per germline (reference sequence). Germline trimming cut 4 bases from V and 3 bases from J; bases unmatched to any gene: 7. CDR3 length equals 14 residues. The CDR3 DNA follows: TGTGCCAGCAGCCCGCGGGAGAATAACTACGAGCAGTACTTC. It translates to CASSPRENNYEQYF.

The rearrangement links TRBV5-5 to TRBJ2-7; perhaps TRBD1 as D (6 bases). The CDR3 has 13 residues. V lost 9 bases and J 2 bases, leaving 15 bases between the germline ends. The germline V gene has CDR1 SGHKS and CDR2 YYEKEE (reference sequence). The CDR3, as DNA: TGTGCCACAGCAGGGGACCGCGCCTACGAGCAGTACTTC. Translation gives CATAGDRAYEQYF.